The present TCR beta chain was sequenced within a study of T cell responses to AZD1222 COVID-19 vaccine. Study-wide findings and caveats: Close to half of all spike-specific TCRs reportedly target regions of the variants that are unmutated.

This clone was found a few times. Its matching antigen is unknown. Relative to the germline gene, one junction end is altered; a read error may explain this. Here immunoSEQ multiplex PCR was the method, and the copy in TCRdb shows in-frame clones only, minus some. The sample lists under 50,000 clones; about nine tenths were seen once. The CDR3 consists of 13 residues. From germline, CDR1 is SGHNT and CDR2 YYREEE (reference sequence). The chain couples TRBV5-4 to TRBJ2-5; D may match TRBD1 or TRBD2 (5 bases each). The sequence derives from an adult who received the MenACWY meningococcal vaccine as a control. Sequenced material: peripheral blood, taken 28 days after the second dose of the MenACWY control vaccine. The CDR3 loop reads CASSSPPGASENF. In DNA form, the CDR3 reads TGTGCCAGCAGCTCGCCGCCCGGGGCCAGTGAGAACTTC.